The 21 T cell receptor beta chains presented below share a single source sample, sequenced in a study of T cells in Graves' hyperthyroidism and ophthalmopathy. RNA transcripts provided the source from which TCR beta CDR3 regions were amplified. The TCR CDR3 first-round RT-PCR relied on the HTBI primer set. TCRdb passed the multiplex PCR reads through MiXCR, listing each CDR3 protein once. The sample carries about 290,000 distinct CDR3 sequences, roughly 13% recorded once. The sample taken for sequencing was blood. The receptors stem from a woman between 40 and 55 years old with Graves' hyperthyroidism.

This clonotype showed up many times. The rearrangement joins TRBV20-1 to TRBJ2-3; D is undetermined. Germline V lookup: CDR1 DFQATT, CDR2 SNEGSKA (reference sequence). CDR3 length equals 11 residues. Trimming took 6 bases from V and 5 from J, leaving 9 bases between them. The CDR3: CSAISQDTQYF. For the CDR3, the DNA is TGCAGTGCCATTAGTCAAGATACGCAGTATTTT.

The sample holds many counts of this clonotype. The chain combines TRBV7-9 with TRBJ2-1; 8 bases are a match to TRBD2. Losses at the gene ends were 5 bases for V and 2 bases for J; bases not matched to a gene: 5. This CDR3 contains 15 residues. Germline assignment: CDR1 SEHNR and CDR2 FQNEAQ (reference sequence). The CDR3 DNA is TGTGCCAGCAGCCCAAGCGGGAGTGCCTACAATGAGCAGTTCTTC. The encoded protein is CASSPSGSAYNEQFF.

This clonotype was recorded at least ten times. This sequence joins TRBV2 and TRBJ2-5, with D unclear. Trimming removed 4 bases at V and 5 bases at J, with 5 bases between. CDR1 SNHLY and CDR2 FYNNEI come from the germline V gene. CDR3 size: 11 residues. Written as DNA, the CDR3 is TGTGCCAGCAGTGCGTACGAGACCCAGTACTTC. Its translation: CASSAYETQYF.

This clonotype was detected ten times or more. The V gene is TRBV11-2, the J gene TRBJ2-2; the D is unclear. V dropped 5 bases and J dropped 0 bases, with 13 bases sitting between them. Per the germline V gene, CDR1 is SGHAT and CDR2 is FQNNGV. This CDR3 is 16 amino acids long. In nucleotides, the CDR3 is TGTGCCAGCAGCCCTGGTACGGGCACGAACACCGGGGAGCTGTTTTTT. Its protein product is CASSPGTGTNTGELFF.

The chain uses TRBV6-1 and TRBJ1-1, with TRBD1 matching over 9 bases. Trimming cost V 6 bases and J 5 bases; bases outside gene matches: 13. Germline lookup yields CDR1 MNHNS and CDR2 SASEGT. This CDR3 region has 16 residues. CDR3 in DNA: TGTGCCAGCAGATCTAATTCACAGGGGGCGTGGACTGAAGCTTTCTTT. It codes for CASRSNSQGAWTEAFF.

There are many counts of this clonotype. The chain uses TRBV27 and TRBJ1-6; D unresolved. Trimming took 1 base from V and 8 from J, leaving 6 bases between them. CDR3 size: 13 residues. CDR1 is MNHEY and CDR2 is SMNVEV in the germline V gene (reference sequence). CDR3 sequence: CASSLWKDSPLHF. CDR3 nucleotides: TGTGCCAGCAGTTTATGGAAGGATTCACCCCTCCACTTT.

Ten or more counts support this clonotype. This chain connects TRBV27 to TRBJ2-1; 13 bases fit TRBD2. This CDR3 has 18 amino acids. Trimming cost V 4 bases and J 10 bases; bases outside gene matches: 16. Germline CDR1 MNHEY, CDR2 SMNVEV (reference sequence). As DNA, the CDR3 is TGTGCCAGCAGTTGGGTTCCCCCTACTAGCGGGAGGGTAGGGGAGCAGTTCTTC. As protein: CASSWVPPTSGRVGEQFF.

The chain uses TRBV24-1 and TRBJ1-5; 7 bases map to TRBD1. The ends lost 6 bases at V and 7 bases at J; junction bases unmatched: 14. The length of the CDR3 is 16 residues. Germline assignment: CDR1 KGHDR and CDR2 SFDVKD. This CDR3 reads CATSSGGATGSQPQHF. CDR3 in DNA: TGTGCCACCAGTAGTGGGGGGGCGACAGGGAGCCAGCCCCAGCATTTT.

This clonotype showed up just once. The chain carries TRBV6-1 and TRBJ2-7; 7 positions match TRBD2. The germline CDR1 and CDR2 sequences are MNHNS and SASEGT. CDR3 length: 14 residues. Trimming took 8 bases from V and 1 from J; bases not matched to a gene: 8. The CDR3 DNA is TGTGCCAGCCAAGGACTAGTTTTTTCCTACGAGCAGTACTTC. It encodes CASQGLVFSYEQYF.

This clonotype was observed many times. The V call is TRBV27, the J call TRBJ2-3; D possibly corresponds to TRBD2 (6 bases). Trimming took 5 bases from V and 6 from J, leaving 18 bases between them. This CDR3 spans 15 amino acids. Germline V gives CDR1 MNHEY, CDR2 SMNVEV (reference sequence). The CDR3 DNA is TGTGCCAGCAGTCCCCTGGTTGCGGGAAAGGATACGCAGTATTTT. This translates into CASSPLVAGKDTQYF.

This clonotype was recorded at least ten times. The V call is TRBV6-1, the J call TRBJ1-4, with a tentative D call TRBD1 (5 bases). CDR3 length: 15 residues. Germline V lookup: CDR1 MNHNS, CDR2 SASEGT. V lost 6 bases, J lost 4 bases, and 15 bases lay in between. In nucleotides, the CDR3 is TGTGCCAGCAGCCCGGTGCAGGGTAGTAATGAAAAACTGTTTTTT. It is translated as CASSPVQGSNEKLFF.

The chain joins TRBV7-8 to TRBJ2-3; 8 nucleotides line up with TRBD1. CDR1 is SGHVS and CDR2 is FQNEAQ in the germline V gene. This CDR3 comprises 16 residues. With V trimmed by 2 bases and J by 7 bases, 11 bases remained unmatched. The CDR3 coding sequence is TGTGCCAGCAGCTTATGGACAGGGCCGTACGAGAATACGCAGTATTTT. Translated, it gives CASSLWTGPYENTQYF.

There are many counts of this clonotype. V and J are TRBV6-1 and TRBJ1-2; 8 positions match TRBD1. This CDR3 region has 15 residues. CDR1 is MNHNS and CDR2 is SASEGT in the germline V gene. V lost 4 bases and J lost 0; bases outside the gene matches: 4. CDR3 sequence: CASSAQGGANYGYTF. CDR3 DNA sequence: TGTGCCAGCAGTGCACAGGGGGGGGCTAACTATGGCTACACCTTC.

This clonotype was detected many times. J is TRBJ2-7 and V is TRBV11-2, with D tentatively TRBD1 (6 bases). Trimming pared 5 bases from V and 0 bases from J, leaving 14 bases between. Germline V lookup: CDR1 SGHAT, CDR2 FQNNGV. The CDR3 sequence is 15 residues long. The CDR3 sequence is CASSLRQVSSYEQYF. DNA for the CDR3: TGTGCCAGCAGCCTCCGACAGGTTAGCTCCTACGAGCAGTACTTC. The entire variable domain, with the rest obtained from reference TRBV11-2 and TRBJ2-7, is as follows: EAGVAQSPRYKIIEKRQSVAFWCNPISGHATLYWYQQILGQGPKLLIQFQNNGVVDDSQLPKDRFSAERLKGVDSTLKIQPAKLEDSAVYLCASSLRQVSSYEQYFGPGTRLTVT.

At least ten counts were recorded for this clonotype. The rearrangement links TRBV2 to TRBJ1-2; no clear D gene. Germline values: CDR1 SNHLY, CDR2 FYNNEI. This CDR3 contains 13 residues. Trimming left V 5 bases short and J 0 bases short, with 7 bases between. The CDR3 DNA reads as TGTGCCAGCAGTTTGAATACTAACTATGGCTACACCTTC. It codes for CASSLNTNYGYTF.

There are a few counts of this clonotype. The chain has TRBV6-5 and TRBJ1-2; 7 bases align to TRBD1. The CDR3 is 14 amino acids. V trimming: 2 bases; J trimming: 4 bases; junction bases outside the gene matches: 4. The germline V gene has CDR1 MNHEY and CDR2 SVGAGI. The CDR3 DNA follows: TGTGCCAGCAGTTACCTCGGGACAGCCTATGGCTACACCTTC. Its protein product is CASSYLGTAYGYTF.

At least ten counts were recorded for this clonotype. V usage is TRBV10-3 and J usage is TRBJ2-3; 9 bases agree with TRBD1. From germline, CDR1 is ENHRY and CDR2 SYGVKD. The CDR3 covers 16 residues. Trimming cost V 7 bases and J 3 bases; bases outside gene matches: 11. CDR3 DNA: TGTGCCATCACGAATGGAACAGGGGGCAAGACAGATACGCAGTATTTT. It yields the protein CAITNGTGGKTDTQYF.

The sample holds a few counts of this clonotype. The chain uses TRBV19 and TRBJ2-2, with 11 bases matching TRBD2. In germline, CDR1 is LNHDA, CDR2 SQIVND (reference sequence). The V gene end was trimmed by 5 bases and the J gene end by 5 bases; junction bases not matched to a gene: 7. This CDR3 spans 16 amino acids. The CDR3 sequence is CASSGIAGGRTGELFF. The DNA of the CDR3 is TGTGCCAGTAGTGGAATAGCGGGAGGGCGAACCGGGGAGCTGTTTTTT.

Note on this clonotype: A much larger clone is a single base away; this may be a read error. The CDR3 DNA follows: TGTGCCACCAGCAGAGGCGCCGGTATCACTGAAGCTTCCTTT. Its protein product is CATSRGAGITEASF. The V and J genes are TRBV15 and TRBJ1-1; D gene unclear. Per germline, CDR1 LNHNV and CDR2 YYDKDF (reference sequence). The CDR3 loop spans 14 amino acids.

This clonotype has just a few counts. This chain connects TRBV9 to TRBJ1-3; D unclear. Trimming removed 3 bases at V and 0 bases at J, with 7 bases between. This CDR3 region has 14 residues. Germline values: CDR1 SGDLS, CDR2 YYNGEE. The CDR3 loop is CASSADLSGNTIYF. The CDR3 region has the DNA TGTGCCAGCAGCGCGGACCTCTCTGGAAACACCATATATTTT.

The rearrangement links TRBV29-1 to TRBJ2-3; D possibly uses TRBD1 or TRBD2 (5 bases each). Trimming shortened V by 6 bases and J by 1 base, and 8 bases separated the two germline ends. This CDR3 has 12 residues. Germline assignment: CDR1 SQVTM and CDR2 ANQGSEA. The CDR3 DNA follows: TGCAGCGTGGGGGACGGCACAGATACGCAGTATTTT. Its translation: CSVGDGTDTQYF.